This TCR beta chain comes out of a study of Ad26.COV2.S vaccination and SARS-CoV-2 variants. Overall study: Ad26.COV2.S shots went into the muscle once or twice, 56 days apart. Study observations and caveats: Breadth measured for non-spike TCRs was similar across vaccine and placebo recipients.

Stated treatment: roughly 19 received Ad26.COV2.S at low or high dose, single or two shots; about five received placebo; per-sample allocation not given. Sampling was done on day 63 after the first vaccine or placebo injection. Aged 18-55 years, donor was enrolled in Boston in about 2020. The CDR3 length is 15 residues. The V segment lost 4 bases and the J segment 4 bases; nucleotides outside the gene matches: 7. Germline V gene lookup returns CDR1 LNHDA and CDR2 SQIVND (reference sequence). Clones were read by immunoSEQ multiplex PCR, and TCRdb kept only the in-frame ones, dropping some. The sample yields 380,000 or so clones, about four fifths seen once. Remarks on this clone: Its antigen is currently unknown.

The TCR originated in a person between 18 and 60 years old who received the Ad26.COV2.S COVID-19 vaccine or a placebo. The chain combines TRBV19 with TRBJ2-5, with TRBD1 matching 9 bases. The source was peripheral blood, collected in a trial of Ad26.COV2.S vaccine versus placebo. The CDR3 DNA reads as TGTGCCAGTAGTACGGGACAGGGAGGTGGAGAGACCCAGTACTTC. Protein product: CASSTGQGGGETQYF. The whole variable domain, remainder taken from reference TRBV19 and TRBJ2-5, is DGGITQSPKYLFRKEGQNVTLSCEQNLNHDAMYWYRQDPGQGLRLIYYSQIVNDFQKGDIAEGYSVSREKKESFPLTVTSAQKNPTAFYLCASSTGQGGGETQYFGPGTRLLVL.